This T cell receptor (beta chain) was sequenced during a study of blood T cell repertoires in COVID-19. The CDR3 length is 16 residues. V gave up 3 bases and J gave up 0 bases; unmatched junction bases: 6. Per germline, CDR1 LGHNA and CDR2 YNFKEQ. The method was immunoSEQ multiplex PCR; TCRdb's version includes in-frame clones alone and lacks a portion of them. The repertoire holds a few hundred thousand clones, with approximately 84% as singletons. The chain carries TRBV4-2 and TRBJ2-7, with 9 bases aligning to TRBD2. The sample was peripheral blood. The sequence came from a human donor in a cohort sampled during active COVID-19. The CDR3 DNA reads TGTGCCAGCAGCCAGGCGTCGACTAGCGGCTCCTACGAGCAGTACTTC. The encoded protein is CASSQASTSGSYEQYF.